A selection of T cell receptor beta chains follows, all from one sample in a study of cytotoxic CD8 clonotypes in ibrutinib-treated CLL. Using immunoSEQ multiplex PCR, the repertoire was profiled, and TCRdb retains in-frame clones only, with some absent. The sample consists of around 130,000 clones, under 90% of them appearing once. The sample in question was PBMCs, obtained after 24 months of ibrutinib treatment. The receptor source for this set is a human donor with chronic lymphocytic leukemia. Both conserved end residues are part of each CDR3. D genes are given only for firm matches. The size of a clone is reported for some rows only, either as once, few or many, or as a class for expanded clones.

abundance,j_gene,v_gene,d_gene,CDR3nt,CDR3aa
.,TRBJ2-7,TRBV10-3,.,TGTGCCATCAGTGAAAGGACAGACTACTACGAGCAGTACTTC,CAISERTDYYEQYF
.,TRBJ1-2,TRBV5-1,TRBD1,TGCGCCAGCAGCTTGACAGGGGTGGGCTATGGCTACACCTTC,CASSLTGVGYGYTF
.,TRBJ2-2,TRBV29-1,.,TGCAGCGCCCCTGGGGACATCGACACCGGGGAGCTGTTTTTT,CSAPGDIDTGELFF
once,TRBJ2-5,TRBV4-3,TRBD1,TGCGCCAGCAGCCAGGACAGGGGGCAAGAGACCCAGTACTTC,CASSQDRGQETQYF
.,TRBJ2-3,TRBV19,.,TGTGCCACCACTTCCCCCGGCACAGATACGCAGTATTTT,CATTSPGTDTQYF
.,TRBJ1-6,TRBV2,.,TGTGCCAGCAGTGAAAGGGGGACACCAGCCTCCTTTTATAATTCACCCCTCCACTTT,CASSERGTPASFYNSPLHF
.,TRBJ1-3,TRBV30,TRBD1,TGTGCCTGGAGCCCGGGACAGGGGTTAGGAAACACCATATATTTT,CAWSPGQGLGNTIYF
.,TRBJ2-3,TRBV4-1,.,TGCGCCAGCAGCCAAGTATCCCCACGGGCTACCACAGATACGCAGTATTTT,CASSQVSPRATTDTQYF
once,TRBJ2-2,TRBV11-1,.,TGTGCCAGCAGCACGACAGTCCCAACCGGGGAGCTGTTTTTT,CASSTTVPTGELFF
once,TRBJ1-1,TRBV27,.,TGTGCCAGCAGTTTAGGAGTATGGGGGAACACTGAAGCTTTCTTT,CASSLGVWGNTEAFF
.,TRBJ1-1,TRBV5-8,.,TGTGCCAGCAGCTTGAAGGCGCTGCTAAACTGGTACACTGAAGCTTTCTTT,CASSLKALLNWYTEAFF
.,TRBJ1-2,TRBV14,.,TGTGCCAGCAGCCAAGTCAGAAACTATGGCTACACCTTC,CASSQVRNYGYTF
few,TRBJ1-1,TRBV9,.,TGTGCCAGCAGCGGACGGCAAAACACTGAAGCTTTCTTT,CASSGRQNTEAFF
.,TRBJ1-2,TRBV19,.,TGTGCCAGTAGCGGACAACCAATTAACTATGGCTACACCTTC,CASSGQPINYGYTF
few,TRBJ1-4,TRBV19,.,TGTGCCAATAAAATCGGTGAAAAACTGTTTTTT,CANKIGEKLFF
.,TRBJ1-1,TRBV9,.,TGTGCCAGCAGCGGAGGACTCCCAATGAACACTGAAGCTTTCTTT,CASSGGLPMNTEAFF
.,TRBJ1-6,TRBV30,.,TGTGCCTGGAGTGTATCCAGGGCAATTAATTCACCCCTCCACTTT,CAWSVSRAINSPLHF
.,TRBJ2-7,TRBV19,.,TGTGCCAGTAGTATCCCCAGGGTTCCCTACGAGCAGTACTTC,CASSIPRVPYEQYF
.,TRBJ1-2,TRBV4-2,.,TGTGCCAGCAGCCAAGCCGATCGACAGGAAAGCTATGGCTACACCTTC,CASSQADRQESYGYTF
.,TRBJ2-7,TRBV7-2,TRBD1,TGTGCCAGCAGCTTAGGGCCGGGACAGGGGGCATACGAGCAGTACTTC,CASSLGPGQGAYEQYF
.,TRBJ2-3,TRBV19,TRBD1,TGTGCCAGTAGTATAGGTGGGGGACAGGGGGATACGCAGTATTTT,CASSIGGGQGDTQYF
.,TRBJ2-2,TRBV7-3,.,TGTGCCAGCAGCTTACAGGGGAACACCGGGGAGCTGTTTTTT,CASSLQGNTGELFF
.,TRBJ2-7,TRBV6-5,TRBD2,TGTGCCAGCAGGGCGGGGGGGGACTACGAGCAGTACTTC,CASRAGGDYEQYF
.,TRBJ2-7,TRBV11-3,.,TGTGCCAGCAGCTTGGGGTCTCGGGAGCAGTACTTC,CASSLGSREQYF
.,TRBJ1-4,TRBV27,TRBD1,TGTGCCAGCAGTTTATCAAGGGCGGGGACAGGCGAAAAACTGTTTTTT,CASSLSRAGTGEKLFF
.,TRBJ2-5,TRBV5-6,.,TGTGCCAGCAGCCTAGACAGGTTTCAGGGAGAGACCCAGTACTTC,CASSLDRFQGETQYF
.,TRBJ1-2,TRBV5-4,.,TGTGCCAGCAGCCCAACATCAGCAACCTCCTATGGCTACACCTTC,CASSPTSATSYGYTF
.,TRBJ2-1,TRBV6-1,.,TGTGCCAGCAGTGAATTAGGGGTGTACAATGAGCAGTTCTTC,CASSELGVYNEQFF
.,TRBJ1-5,TRBV11-2,TRBD1,TGTGCCAGCAGCTTAGGGGGGACAGGGGGCGGTCAGCCCCAGCATTTT,CASSLGGTGGGQPQHF
once,TRBJ2-7,TRBV18,TRBD1,TGTGCCAGCTCACCCACCAGAGGACAGGGGACCTACGAGCAGTACTTC,CASSPTRGQGTYEQYF
.,TRBJ2-5,TRBV11-3,.,TGTGCCAGCAGCAACCCCCCTATTGGGACCCAGTACTTC,CASSNPPIGTQYF
.,TRBJ2-3,TRBV7-2,TRBD2,TGTGCCAGCAGCTTTGCGGGGGGGCAAACAGATACGCAGTATTTT,CASSFAGGQTDTQYF
.,TRBJ2-1,TRBV6-5,TRBD2,TGTGCCAGCAGTTACTCGGTTCTAGCGGAGAATGAGCAGTTCTTC,CASSYSVLAENEQFF
.,TRBJ1-4,TRBV5-6,.,TGTGCCAGCAGCTTGGGGGGGTCTGCAACTAATGAAAAACTGTTTTTT,CASSLGGSATNEKLFF
.,TRBJ2-7,TRBV19,TRBD1,TGTGCCAGCCGAAAACCGGGACAGGGAGCCGAGCAGTACTTC,CASRKPGQGAEQYF